This TCR beta chain was sequenced during a study of blood T cell repertoires in COVID-19. Across the whole study: There were acute and convalescent COVID-19 samples, and they came from the United States, Italy and Spain.

Clones were read by immunoSEQ multiplex PCR, and TCRdb kept only the in-frame ones, dropping some. The repertoire holds some 220,000 clones, with 85% to 95% as singletons. The CDR3 covers 15 residues. This clonotype was obtained from a man aged 25-40 years with COVID-19, enrolled during active disease. Input material: peripheral blood. This chain connects TRBV21-1 to TRBJ1-3; no check of the table's D call, TRBD1, against the DNA was made. TRBV21-1 is listed as a pseudogene. The CDR3 nucleotides read TGTGCCAGCACCGATAGACAGCCTTCTGGAAACACCATATATTTT. Its translation is CASTDRQPSGNTIYF.